One sample yielded the 17 T cell receptor beta chains listed below, sequenced in a study of T cells in Graves' hyperthyroidism and ophthalmopathy. TCR beta CDR3 sequences were amplified from RNA transcripts. With the HTBI primer set, the TCR CDR3 went through a first round of RT-PCR. TCRdb redid the calling of the multiplex PCR reads with MiXCR, one entry per CDR3 protein. In the table there are about 570,000 distinct CDR3 sequences, around 46% of which are singletons. What was sequenced was peripheral blood or thyroid tissue (not recorded which). These TCRs come from an adult woman with Graves' disease, either hyperthyroidism or ophthalmopathy (not recorded which).

This clonotype appeared a few times. The gene calls are TRBV18 and TRBJ2-7; maybe TRBD2 (6 bases). Germline V CDR1 and CDR2: KGHSH, LQKENI. With 2 bases removed from V and 0 bases from J, the gap between germline ends came to 14 bases. The CDR3 runs 16 residues. CDR3 nucleotide sequence: TGTGCCAGCTCACCAAATCCGGGGGTGGCCTCCTACGAGCAGTACTTC. Its protein product is CASSPNPGVASYEQYF.

This chain uses TRBV10-3 with TRBJ1-5, with D possibly matching TRBD1 (5 bases). V lost 11 bases to trimming and J lost 0 bases, with 17 bases between them. The CDR3 is made up of 15 amino acids. Per the germline V gene, CDR1 is ENHRY and CDR2 is SYGVKD. The DNA for the CDR3 is TGTGCCCCCGCCGGGACGGAAGATAGCAATCAGCCCCAGCATTTT. Its translation: CAPAGTEDSNQPQHF.

The chain recombines TRBV28 with TRBJ1-1; D uncertain. The CDR3 sequence is 16 residues long. Looked up from germline, CDR1 is MDHEN and CDR2 is SYDVKM. Trimming left V 3 bases short and J 0 bases short, with 14 bases between. CDR3 coding DNA: TGTGCCAGCAGTTTCTTCCAGGCGGACCTGAACACTGAAGCTTTCTTT. Its protein product is CASSFFQADLNTEAFF.

The chain joins TRBV20-1 to TRBJ2-3, with D possibly TRBD1 on 5 matching bases. CDR1 and CDR2 (germline): DFQATT, SNEGSKA (reference sequence). V lost 6 bases and J 2 bases, leaving 9 bases between the germline ends. The CDR3 sequence is 12 residues long. CDR3 coding DNA: TGCAGTGCGGTTGGGGCCACAGATACGCAGTATTTT. Its protein is CSAVGATDTQYF.

This clonotype was observed many times. The V gene is TRBV20-1, the J gene TRBJ2-5; D gene uncertain. The germline V gene has CDR1 DFQATT and CDR2 SNEGSKA (reference sequence). The length of the CDR3 is 12 residues. Trimming cost V 4 bases and J 4 bases, with 10 bases left between them. CDR3 protein: CSAKRARETQYF. The DNA for the CDR3 is TGCAGTGCTAAACGGGCCAGAGAGACCCAGTACTTC.

This clonotype has ten or more counts. This rearrangement joins TRBV7-9 to TRBJ2-7; possible D gene TRBD2, 5 bases. Germline V lookup: CDR1 SEHNR, CDR2 FQNEAQ (reference sequence). The CDR3 sequence is 20 residues long. V was trimmed by 0 bases and J by 5 bases, leaving 29 bases between them. CDR3 sequence (DNA): TGTGCCAGCAGCTTAGCATCCTGGGCTAGCCGGGATCCACTGGCCCACGAGCAGTACTTC. It encodes CASSLASWASRDPLAHEQYF. Supplemented by reference TRBV7-9 and TRBJ2-7, the full variable domain reads DTGVSQNPRHKITKRGQNVTFRCDPISEHNRLYWYRQTLGQGPEFLTYFQNEAQLEKSRLLSDRFSAERPKGSFSTLEIQRTEQGDSAMYLCASSLASWASRDPLAHEQYFGPGTRLTVT.

This clonotype was seen many times. The chain employs TRBV7-2 and TRBJ1-5; 9 bases align to TRBD1. The CDR3 sequence is 15 residues long. J lost 6 bases, V lost 3 bases, and 6 bases had no gene match. CDR1 is SGHTA and CDR2 is FQGNSA in the germline V gene. The CDR3 is CASSFGQGIGQPQHF. The CDR3 bases are TGTGCCAGCAGCTTCGGACAGGGGATTGGTCAGCCCCAGCATTTT.

This clonotype was seen many times. The chain recombines TRBV30 with TRBJ1-6, with 8 bases that match TRBD1. From germline, CDR1 is GTSNPN and CDR2 SVGIG (reference sequence). Germline trimming cut 1 base from V and 8 bases from J; bases unmatched to any gene: 4. CDR3 length equals 14 residues. The chain's CDR3 is CAWSAGQDYSPLHF. The CDR3, as DNA: TGTGCCTGGAGTGCGGGACAGGACTATTCACCCCTCCACTTT.

This clonotype was detected a few times. The rearrangement links TRBV7-9 to TRBJ2-7; D gene uncertain. The CDR3 extends over 13 amino acids. Germline lookup yields CDR1 SEHNR and CDR2 FQNEAQ (reference sequence). Trimming removed 6 bases at V and 9 bases at J, with 18 bases between. The CDR3 here is CASSSPHGPAQYF. CDR3 sequence (DNA): TGTGCCAGCAGTTCCCCGCACGGACCTGCGCAGTACTTC.

The CDR3 here is CATSGNRGSNTEAFF. The CDR3 DNA follows: TGTGCCACCAGCGGCAACAGGGGCTCGAACACTGAAGCTTTCTTT. The chain joins TRBV24-1 to TRBJ1-1; 7 nucleotides align to TRBD1. The germline CDR1 and CDR2 sequences are KGHDR and SFDVKD. J gave up 1 base and V 7 bases, and 8 bases lay outside the gene matches. CDR3 size: 15 residues.

The chain couples TRBV7-2 to TRBJ2-7; 10 nucleotides match TRBD2. The CDR3 is 15 amino acids. V was clipped by 1 base and J by 3 bases; unmatched bases: 3. Germline V lookup: CDR1 SGHTA, CDR2 FQGNSA. The CDR3 nucleotides are TGTGCCAGCAGCTTAGAGCCTAGCGGGAGCTACGAGCAGTACTTC. Translation gives CASSLEPSGSYEQYF. Supplemented by reference TRBV7-2 and TRBJ2-7, the full variable domain reads GAGVSQSPSNKVTEKGKDVELRCDPISGHTALYWYRQSLGQGLEFLIYFQGNSAPDKSGLPSDRFSAERTGGSVSTLTIQRTQQEDSAVYLCASSLEPSGSYEQYFGPGTRLTVT.

V and J are TRBV5-1 and TRBJ1-2; D is possibly TRBD1 (5 bases). V was cut by 5 bases and J by 2 bases, with 13 bases left in between. CDR3 length: 14 amino acids. Germline V gene sequence: CDR1 SGHRS, CDR2 YFSETQ. The CDR3 bases are TGCGCCAGCAGTCCAGGGTCTTACAACTATGGCTACACCTTC. It is translated as CASSPGSYNYGYTF.

This clonotype was observed at least ten times. The chain uses TRBV20-1 and TRBJ1-2, with a tentative D call TRBD1 (6 bases). The CDR3 has 14 residues. Germline lookup yields CDR1 DFQATT and CDR2 SNEGSKA (reference sequence). Trimming removed 4 bases from V and 2 bases from J, with 14 bases in between. The CDR3 DNA reads TGCAGTGCTATAAACTCCGGGACAAACTATGGCTACACCTTC. Its translation: CSAINSGTNYGYTF.

The V gene is TRBV25-1, the J gene TRBJ2-5; 7 bases agree with TRBD2. V shed 4 bases, J shed 5 bases, and the junction held 13 bases outside the gene matches. The CDR3 extends over 16 amino acids. Germline V CDR1 and CDR2: MGHDK, SYGVNS. CDR3 sequence reads: CASSARRAGAGETQYF. The CDR3 DNA follows: TGTGCCAGCAGTGCCCGTCGGGCGGGAGCGGGGGAGACCCAGTACTTC.

Concerning this clonotype: An end of the junction does not agree with germline; a read error may underlie this. V is TRBV29-1 and J is TRBJ2-7, with D perhaps assigned TRBD1 or TRBD2 (6 bases each). The CDR3 spans 16 residues. Germline CDR1 SQVTM, CDR2 ANQGSEA. CDR3 sequence (DNA): TGTGCCAGCAGTTTGTCCCCGATGGAGGGGGAGAACGAGCAGTACTTC. Amino acids: CASSLSPMEGENEQYF.

The gene calls are TRBV7-3 and TRBJ2-3, with 9 bases that match TRBD2. The end of the DNA fits TRBJ2-1 better, so the J call may be wrong. Germline loops: CDR1 SGHTA, CDR2 FQGTGA. The CDR3 length is 15 residues. The CDR3 nucleotides are TGTGCCAGCAGCTTAGGCGGGAGGGCCACAGATACGCAGTTCTTC. The encoded protein is CASSLGGRATDTQFF.

This clonotype has only one observation. J is TRBJ2-7 and V is TRBV10-3, with D tentatively TRBD2 (5 bases). In germline, CDR1 is ENHRY, CDR2 SYGVKD. This CDR3 has 14 amino acids. The germline V and J ends were trimmed by 4 bases and 3 bases, with 13 bases remaining between them. The CDR3 DNA sequence: TGTGCCATCAGTGTCTCGGGGAGTAGCTACGAGCAGTACTTC. This sequence encodes CAISVSGSSYEQYF.